This TCR beta chain was retrieved from a study of blood T cell repertoires in COVID-19. Study summary: COVID-19 samples from acute and convalescent phases originated in the United States, Italy and Spain. The analysed material was cDNA or gDNA that came from T cells, B-cell-depleted T cells, or PBMCs.

The germline V gene has CDR1 SGDLS and CDR2 YYNGEE. The junction had 1 base not matched to a gene; V was cut back by 0 bases and J by 2 bases. The CDR3 consists of 14 residues. Authors' methods: The authors estimated nucleated cell counts from reference gene primer amplification. Clones were sequenced by immunoSEQ multiplex PCR, and TCRdb holds only the in-frame ones, with some missing. That table gives V, J and clone size, and the DNA gave D and trimming. The sample yields around 200,000 clones, about 83% seen once. The J gene is TRBJ1-2, the V gene TRBV9; TRBD1 aligns across 7 bases. Sequenced material: peripheral blood. This sequence was found in a man in his fifties or sixties who had recovered from COVID-19. CDR3 DNA: TGTGCCAGCAGCGTAGAGACAGGGAACTATGGCTACACCTTC. Its protein is CASSVETGNYGYTF.